The text below deals with one T cell receptor (beta chain). Read coverage stops 3 residues before the CDR3 terminus; the germline J gene supplies the remainder. The sample belongs to a study of Tregs in tolerant kidney transplant recipients. Data came from immunoSEQ multiplex PCR; TCRdb stores just in-frame clones and leaves some out. This sample's table has over 25,000 clones. The germline CDR1 and CDR2 sequences are SNHLY and FYNNEI. The CDR3 covers 14 residues. Deletions cut 10 bases from V and 0 bases from J, with 15 bases between. The sequence was collected from a human donor who received a combined kidney and bone marrow transplant. The specimen was CD8+ T cells from blood, collected before the transplant. The chain combines TRBV2 with TRBJ1-1; D remains unclear. Partial CDR3 DNA: TGTGCCACCACCCCCGCCAGGTTGAACACTGAA. It codes for CATTPARLNTE. In full, the CDR3 is CATTPARLNTEAFF.